Below, 11 T cell receptor beta chains from the same sample are listed, as sequenced in a study of T cell responses to AZD1222 COVID-19 vaccine. Libraries were prepared by immunoSEQ multiplex PCR; TCRdb keeps only in-frame clonotypes and omits some of them. The sample consists of 170,000 or so clones, less than 95% of them appearing once. The input for sequencing was peripheral blood, taken on day 0 of AZD1222 vaccination. These receptor sequences come from an adult in good health.

CDR3 residues: CASSIARTTEAFF. In DNA form, the CDR3 reads TGTGCCAGTAGTATAGCACGGACCACTGAAGCTTTCTTT. The chain uses TRBV19 and TRBJ1-1, with D unresolved. The germline gives CDR1 LNHDA, CDR2 SQIVND (reference sequence). This CDR3 contains 13 residues. V lost 1 base to trimming and J lost 4 bases, with 7 bases between them.

This sequence joins TRBV7-8 and TRBJ1-3; D may be TRBD1 (6 bases). CDR1 and CDR2 (germline): SGHVS, FQNEAQ. V lost 8 bases to trimming and J lost 3 bases, with 20 bases between them. This CDR3 region has 16 residues. CDR3 DNA sequence: TGTGCCAGCCGCGGCCCGGCAGGGGCCTTTGGAAACACCATATATTTT. This codes for CASRGPAGAFGNTIYF. Supplemented by reference TRBV7-8 and TRBJ1-3, the full variable domain reads GAGVSQSPRYKVAKRGQDVALRCDPISGHVSLFWYQQALGQGPEFLTYFQNEAQLDKSGLPSDRFFAERPEGSVSTLKIQRTQQEDSAVYLCASRGPAGAFGNTIYFGEGSWLTVV.

This clone was detected once. The CDR3 spells CASRRQDSGANVLTF. CDR3 sequence (DNA): TGTGCCAGCAGACGACAAGACTCTGGGGCCAACGTCCTGACTTTC. The gene calls are TRBV5-6 and TRBJ2-6; D ambiguous. Germline assignment: CDR1 SGHDT and CDR2 YYEEEE. V was pared by 5 bases and J by 0 bases, with 9 bases between. The CDR3 runs to 15 residues. Variable domain in full (rest from reference TRBV5-6 and TRBJ2-6): DAGVTQSPTHLIKTRGQQVTLRCSPKSGHDTVSWYQQALGQGPQFIFQYYEEEERQRGNFPDRFSGHQFPNYSSELNVNALLLGDSALYLCASRRQDSGANVLTFGAGSRLTVL.

V gene TRBV19 combines with J gene TRBJ1-2; no reliable D call. Deletions cut 3 bases from V and 8 bases from J, with 19 bases between. The CDR3 extends over 15 amino acids. Germline CDR1 is LNHDA and CDR2 is SQIVND (reference sequence). CDR3 region: CASSIDPEWLGGYTF. In DNA form, the CDR3 reads TGTGCCAGTAGTATTGACCCCGAATGGCTGGGGGGCTACACCTTC.

V usage is TRBV9 and J usage is TRBJ2-3; 9 bases map to TRBD2. The germline CDR1 and CDR2 sequences are SGDLS and YYNGEE. The trim removed 0 bases at V and 3 bases at J, leaving 5 bases unmatched. The CDR3 sequence is 16 residues long. The CDR3: CASSVDSGGTTDTQYF. CDR3 coding DNA: TGTGCCAGCAGCGTAGACAGCGGGGGGACTACAGATACGCAGTATTTT.

This clone has only one observation. The chain carries TRBV5-5 and TRBJ2-5, with 9 bases fitting TRBD1. The CDR3 is 17 residues long. Trimming at V came to 4 bases and at J to 5 bases, leaving 15 bases not matched to a gene. Germline V gene data show CDR1 as SGHKS and CDR2 as YYEKEE (reference sequence). The CDR3 here is CASSETGGVTVFETQYF. The CDR3 DNA reads TGTGCCAGCAGCGAAACAGGGGGCGTAACGGTATTCGAGACCCAGTACTTC.

The chain employs TRBV6-2 or TRBV6-3 and TRBJ2-7, with D maybe TRBD2 (6 bases). The CDR3 extends over 13 amino acids. Trimming cost V 2 bases and J 7 bases, with 12 bases left between them. Per the germline V gene, CDR1 is MNHEY and CDR2 is SVGEGT. CDR3 in amino acids: CASSYIGSSEQYF. The CDR3 region has the DNA TGTGCCAGCAGTTACATCGGGAGCTCGGAGCAGTACTTC.

The V and J genes are TRBV6-5 and TRBJ1-2, with 8 nucleotides matching TRBD1. Trimming removed 1 base from V and 7 bases from J; junction bases left unmatched: 11. This CDR3 has 16 amino acids. Germline CDR1 reads MNHEY; CDR2 reads SVGAGI. The CDR3 nucleotides are TGTGCCAGCAGTTACTTACTATCCAGGGGGCTGGGTGGCTACACCTTC. This gives the protein CASSYLLSRGLGGYTF.

The V and J genes are TRBV28 and TRBJ2-7, with 9 bases matching TRBD1. This CDR3 has 14 residues. CDR1 and CDR2 from the germline V gene are MDHEN and SYDVKM. Unmatched junction bases numbered 9, after V lost 9 bases and J lost 3 bases. CDR3 nucleotides: TGTGCCAGTTTTAAATTGGACAGGGGCTACGAGCAGTACTTC. Translation gives CASFKLDRGYEQYF.

This sequence joins TRBV11-1 and TRBJ2-5, with a tentative D call TRBD2 (6 bases). The germline V gene encodes CDR1 SGHAT and CDR2 FQDESV (reference sequence). Trimming stripped 1 base from V and 5 bases from J, with 11 bases between. CDR3 length: 14 amino acids. The CDR3 spells CASSLVAGRETQYF. CDR3 coding DNA: TGTGCCAGCAGCTTAGTCGCGGGGCGGGAGACCCAGTACTTC.

In this sample, this clone turned up once. Other DNA sequences within the sample encode an identical CDR3. The chain combines TRBV27 with TRBJ1-1; D ambiguous. Trimming shortened V by 1 base and J by 1 base, and 4 bases separated the two germline ends. The germline gives CDR1 MNHEY, CDR2 SMNVEV (reference sequence). This CDR3 is built from 13 residues. This CDR3 is CASSLWGNTEAFF. Written as DNA, the CDR3 is TGTGCCAGCAGTTTATGGGGGAACACTGAAGCTTTCTTT.